Listed here are 14 T cell receptor beta chains from one sample, sequenced in a study of glioma-infiltrating T cells. The iRepertoire nested amplicon-rescue multiplex PCR amplified TCR alpha and beta CDR3s from RNA. MiXCR, applied by TCRdb to the multiplex PCR reads, yields one record per CDR3 protein. The sample lists about 200,000 distinct CDR3 sequences; approximately 30% were seen once. The sample was glioma tissue, nonneoplastic brain tissue, or PBMCs (not recorded which). These receptors were obtained from a human donor with low-grade glioma or glioblastoma, undergoing nonglioma brain surgery, or in good health (not recorded which).

This clonotype was detected ten times or more. The chain's CDR3 is CAGQLVPYGEQYF. Written as DNA, the CDR3 is TGTGCCGGCCAACTAGTACCTTATGGGGAGCAGTACTTC. This rearrangement joins TRBV6-2 or TRBV6-3 to TRBJ2-7, with D perhaps matching TRBD2 (5 bases). The CDR3 extends over 13 amino acids. In germline, CDR1 is MNHEY, CDR2 SVGEGT. Trimming removed 11 bases at V and 7 bases at J, with 21 bases between.

The sample holds one count of this clonotype. A junction end diverges from the germline sequence, so it may reflect a read error. This CDR3 is CAISDQGPQNF. The CDR3 coding sequence is TGTGCCATAAGTGATCAGGGACCCCAGAATTTT. The V and J genes are TRBV10-3 and TRBJ1-5, with a tentative D call TRBD1 (5 bases). CDR1 is ENHRY and CDR2 is SYGVKD in the germline V gene. CDR3 size: 11 residues.

This clonotype was recorded at least ten times. The chain combines TRBV7-2 with TRBJ2-3; 13 bases agree with TRBD2. This CDR3 region has 16 residues. Germline V CDR1 and CDR2: SGHTA, FQGNSA. Trimming took 2 bases from V and 3 from J; bases not matched to a gene: 2. This chain's CDR3 is CASSLLTSGGTDTQYF. In DNA, the CDR3 is TGTGCCAGCAGCTTATTGACTAGCGGGGGGACAGATACGCAGTATTTT.

The table lists this clonotype with many counts. The chain recombines TRBV27 with TRBJ2-7; tentatively, D is TRBD1 (6 bases). CDR3 length: 14 residues. The germline V and J ends were trimmed by 3 bases and 3 bases, with 12 bases remaining between them. The germline V gene has CDR1 MNHEY and CDR2 SMNVEV (reference sequence). The CDR3 DNA reads as TGTGCCAGCAGTTTCGGCAGGGGATACTACGAGCAGTACTTC. Translating gives CASSFGRGYYEQYF.

J is TRBJ2-2 and V is TRBV6-1, with D possibly being TRBD2 (5 bases). Trimming cost V 5 bases and J 1 base, with 8 bases left between them. CDR1 and CDR2 (germline): MNHNS, SASEGT. There are 14 residues in the CDR3. The CDR3: CASSWTWNTGELFF. The CDR3 nucleotides read TGTGCCAGCAGTTGGACTTGGAACACCGGGGAGCTGTTTTTT.

Comments on this clonotype: This could be a read error, since a much larger clone is one nucleotide away. The chain joins TRBV3-1 to TRBJ1-4, with a possible D match to TRBD1 (6 bases). V was clipped by 7 bases and J by 8 bases, with 17 bases between them. This CDR3 is built from 14 residues. Germline V gene sequence: CDR1 LGHDT, CDR2 YNNKEL (reference sequence). The CDR3 bases are TGTGCCAGCAACAATAAGGGAGGGGGAGAAAAACTGTTTTTT. It yields the protein CASNNKGGGEKLFF.

Concerning this clonotype itself: A read error may explain this, as a much larger clone is one base away. This chain joins TRBV7-2 and TRBJ2-1; D is uncertain. The CDR3 runs to 13 residues. Germline V gene data show CDR1 as SGHTA and CDR2 as FQGNSA. The DNA for the CDR3 is TGTGCCAGCGGCTTTTTAAGGTTATCTGAGCAGTTCTTC. Protein product: CASGFLRLSEQFF.

V and J are TRBV19 and TRBJ2-1; 7 bases are a match to TRBD2. Losses at the gene ends were 4 bases for V and 7 bases for J; bases not matched to a gene: 13. The CDR3 spans 16 residues. Germline V gene data show CDR1 as LNHDA and CDR2 as SQIVND (reference sequence). CDR3 amino acids: CASSTQAGWPLNEQFF. The CDR3 region has the DNA TGTGCCAGTAGTACCCAAGCGGGATGGCCTTTGAATGAGCAGTTCTTC.

Notes on this clonotype: A much larger clone lies a single base off, so this may be a read error. V and J are TRBV7-8 and TRBJ2-5; 9 nucleotides agree with TRBD1. This CDR3 spans 17 amino acids. The germline gives CDR1 SGHVS, CDR2 FQNEAQ. V gave up 3 bases and J gave up 1 base; unmatched junction bases: 9. The CDR3 here is CASSFYADRGTQETQYF. In nucleotides, the CDR3 is TGTGCCAGCAGCTTTTATGCGGACAGGGGAACCCAAGAGACCCAGTACTTC. The variable domain in full, with the rest retrieved from reference TRBV7-8 and TRBJ2-5, is GAGVSQSPRYKVAKRGQDVALRCDPISGHVSLFWYQQALGQGPEFLTYFQNEAQLDKSGLPSDRFFAERPEGSVSTLKIQRTQQEDSAVYLCASSFYADRGTQETQYFGPGTRLLVL.

Turning to this clonotype: Germline and junction disagree at one end, which may indicate a read error. This rearrangement joins TRBV15 to TRBJ2-3, with D possibly matching TRBD2 (5 bases). The CDR3 extends over 17 amino acids. CDR1 and CDR2 (germline): LNHNV, YYDKDF (reference sequence). CDR3 DNA sequence: TGTGCCACCAGCAGAGATTTGCTAGCTGGTGTATCTGATACGCATTATTTT. Its translation: CATSRDLLAGVSDTHYF.

As regards this clonotype: This clone may be a read error of a much larger clone one base away. The DNA is omitted, as the CDR3 cannot be located on it reliably, and the CDR3 follows TCRdb's listing. The chain combines TRBV6-2 or TRBV6-3 with TRBJ2-7; the D call TRBD2 from the table was never checked on the DNA. The CDR3 numbers 15 amino acids, ends counted. CDR1 and CDR2 (germline): MNHEY, SVGEGT. The CDR3 reads CASSPFGEGSYEKYF.

This clonotype was picked up many times. The chain links TRBV14 to TRBJ2-1; 9 bases fit TRBD1. V trimming: 3 bases; J trimming: 4 bases; junction bases outside the gene matches: 4. Germline CDR1 reads SGHDN; CDR2 reads FVKESK. This CDR3 spans 15 amino acids. The CDR3 DNA reads TGTGCCAGCAGCCAGTTGGGACAGGGTTACAATGAGCAGTTCTTC. Translating it yields CASSQLGQGYNEQFF. The complete variable domain, with remaining parts taken from reference TRBV14 and TRBJ2-1, reads EAGVTQFPSHSVIEKGQTVTLRCDPISGHDNLYWYRRVMGKEIKFLLHFVKESKQDESGMPNNRFLAERTGGTYSTLKVQPAELEDSGVYFCASSQLGQGYNEQFFGPGTRLTVL.

This clonotype was observed at least ten times. The rearrangement uses TRBV28 and TRBJ2-7; D not certain. V gave up 7 bases and J gave up 1 base, with 11 bases separating them. The CDR3 runs 13 residues. Germline V CDR1 and CDR2: MDHEN, SYDVKM. The CDR3 DNA follows: TGTGCCAGCAATGGGGTAAGGTCCTACGAGCAGTACTTC. As protein: CASNGVRSYEQYF.

This clonotype was seen at least ten times. V is TRBV7-9 and J is TRBJ2-7, with 7 positions matching TRBD1. CDR1 and CDR2 from the germline V gene are SEHNR and FQNEAQ (reference sequence). The CDR3 consists of 15 residues. With V trimmed by 4 bases and J by 6 bases, 12 bases remained unmatched. The CDR3: CASSSQDRNPSEQYF. For the CDR3, the DNA is TGTGCCAGCAGCTCTCAGGACAGGAACCCCTCCGAGCAGTACTTC.